This T cell receptor beta chain came from a study of T-cell reconstitution after alpha-beta-depleted transplantation in children. The study's findings and limits: A year post-transplant, T-cell counts and diversity derived mostly from newly produced T cells. Surviving recipient T cells and thymic progenitors underlay high day-60 TCRbeta diversity in some patients. Several hundred expanded graft clones reportedly supplied alpha-beta T cells about two months after transplant.

The CDR3 has 17 amino acids. Germline loops: CDR1 SGHVS, CDR2 FQNEAQ. J was trimmed by 0 bases and V by 1 base; bases with no gene match: 6. A library of TCRbeta sequences, prepared with unique molecular identifiers, was generated. TCRdb reanalysed the PCR reads using MiXCR and keeps one entry per CDR3 protein. The table includes about 76,000 distinct CDR3 sequences, 11% to 15% detected once. For this clonotype: Its antigen is unidentified.

Material: PBMCs, mostly from graft donor cells, obtained 180 days after TCRalphabeta/CD19-depleted stem cell transplant. The sequence came from a male patient between 2 and 15 years old who had a stem cell transplant for acute lymphoblastic leukemia, so the T cells may come from the graft donor. This rearrangement joins TRBV7-8 to TRBJ2-7; 10 bases map to TRBD2. This CDR3 reads CASSLVYGTSVSYEQYF. The CDR3 DNA reads TGTGCCAGCAGCTTAGTGTACGGGACTAGCGTCTCCTACGAGCAGTACTTC. The full variable domain, with the rest looked up from reference TRBV7-8 and TRBJ2-7, is GAGVSQSPRYKVAKRGQDVALRCDPISGHVSLFWYQQALGQGPEFLTYFQNEAQLDKSGLPSDRFFAERPEGSVSTLKIQRTQQEDSAVYLCASSLVYGTSVSYEQYFGPGTRLTVT.